The 28 T cell receptor beta chains listed next were all sequenced from one sample in a study of blood T cells in healthy people across ages. For the second PCR, which ran for about 6 to 11 cycles, a sample-barcoded 5' primer and a J-beta primer mix were used. One entry per CDR3 protein results from TCRdb running MiXCR on the 5' RACE reads. The sample carries about 1.8 million distinct CDR3 sequences, about 49% recorded once. Sequencing was carried out using blood. All receptors derive from a woman aged 40 to 50 in good health.

This clonotype came up a few times. This sequence joins TRBV7-9 and TRBJ2-1; the match to TRBD1 covers 8 bases. Looked up from germline, CDR1 is SEHNR and CDR2 is FQNEAQ (reference sequence). This CDR3 comprises 15 residues. After removal of 2 bases from V and 9 bases from J, the junction contained 9 bases not matched to a gene. In DNA, the CDR3 is TGTGCCAGCAGCTTAATAAGACAGGGGTCAAGTGAGCAGTTCTTC. Protein product: CASSLIRQGSSEQFF.

This clonotype occurred a few times. This chain connects TRBV28 to TRBJ2-3; no definite D call. The CDR3 totals 16 residues. The ends were cut back, 6 bases at V and 1 base at J, with 17 bases in the middle. Germline CDR1 MDHEN, CDR2 SYDVKM. As DNA, the CDR3 is TGTGCCAGCAGGGGCAGAACTACTCGGGGCACAGATACGCAGTATTTT. It is translated as CASRGRTTRGTDTQYF.

About this clonotype: This clone may be a read error of a much larger clone one base away. This chain joins TRBV6-2 or TRBV6-3 and TRBJ1-5; 9 nucleotides match TRBD1. CDR1 is MNHEY, CDR2 SVGEGT, per germline. Unmatched junction bases numbered 5, after V lost 6 bases and J lost 5 bases. The length of the CDR3 is 14 residues. In DNA form, the CDR3 reads TGTGCCAGCAGCCCCGGGACAGGGCATCAGCCCCAGCATTTT. Translation gives CASSPGTGHQPQHF.

Concerning this clonotype itself: The junction does not match germline at one end; this may be a read error. V gene TRBV5-1 combines with J gene TRBJ2-3; D could derive from TRBD1 or TRBD2 (6 bases each). Looked up from germline, CDR1 is SGHRS and CDR2 is YFSETQ. The CDR3 runs to 14 residues. The CDR3 region is CAGSSQGRTDTQYF. The CDR3 region has the DNA TGCGCCGGCAGCTCCCAGGGGAGGACAGATACGCAGTATTTT.

This rearrangement joins TRBV11-2 to TRBJ2-5, with TRBD2 as a possible D gene (6 bases). Germline V CDR1 and CDR2: SGHAT, FQNNGV. The CDR3 runs to 14 residues. Trimming cost V 5 bases and J 4 bases, with 14 bases left between them. The CDR3 region has the DNA TGTGCCAGCAGCCCGGGACTTCCTTTAGAGACCCAGTACTTC. Translating it yields CASSPGLPLETQYF.

DNA of the CDR3: TGTGCCAGCTCACCACCTGAGTCCTACGAGCAGTACTTC. The encoded protein is CASSPPESYEQYF. The rearrangement uses TRBV18 and TRBJ2-7, with D unresolved. CDR3 length equals 13 residues. Per germline, CDR1 KGHSH and CDR2 LQKENI. V gave up 0 bases and J gave up 1 base, with 4 bases separating them.

The chain employs TRBV4-2 and TRBJ1-4; no clear D gene. The CDR3 extends over 12 amino acids. CDR1 is LGHNA, CDR2 YNFKEQ, per germline. Trimming removed 7 bases from V and 2 bases from J, with 5 bases in between. CDR3 amino acids: CASMYTNEKLFF. CDR3 coding DNA: TGTGCCAGCATGTACACTAATGAAAAACTGTTTTTT.

This clonotype came up a few times. The chain links TRBV6-1 to TRBJ2-5; TRBD2 might be the D (6 bases). Germline lookup yields CDR1 MNHNS and CDR2 SASEGT. Trimming removed 9 bases at V and 4 bases at J, with 12 bases between. CDR3 length: 12 residues. The chain's CDR3 is CARGGTAETQYF. CDR3 bases: TGTGCCAGGGGGGGAACAGCAGAGACCCAGTACTTC.

The chain has TRBV6-2 or TRBV6-3 and TRBJ2-7; 7 bases match TRBD2. Germline values: CDR1 MNHEY, CDR2 SVGEGT. The CDR3 runs 14 residues. The J segment lost 6 bases and the V segment lost 11 bases, leaving 16 bases of the junction unmatched. The CDR3 loop reads CAAGLGGSTSEQYF. DNA of the CDR3: TGTGCCGCAGGACTCGGGGGGAGTACGAGCGAGCAGTACTTC.

The V and J genes are TRBV15 and TRBJ2-5; 12 positions agree with TRBD2. The CDR3 contains 16 residues. The V gene end was trimmed by 2 bases and the J gene end by 2 bases; junction bases not matched to a gene: 3. Germline values: CDR1 LNHNV, CDR2 YYDKDF (reference sequence). The DNA of the CDR3 is TGTGCCACCAGCAGATACGGACTAGCGGGACAAGAGACCCAGTACTTC. Translated: CATSRYGLAGQETQYF.

This clonotype was observed a few times. The V and J genes are TRBV10-3 and TRBJ2-7; 14 bases are shared with TRBD2. The J call may be incorrect, as the DNA end agrees better with TRBJ2-5. The CDR3 runs to 17 residues. Germline V gene sequence: CDR1 ENHRY, CDR2 SYGVKD. The CDR3 reads CAISATTSGGGAETQYF. The DNA for the CDR3 is TGTGCCATCAGTGCTACGACTAGCGGGGGGGGTGCAGAGACCCAGTACTTC.

This chain uses TRBV4-3 with TRBJ2-3; 9 bases are a match to TRBD2. Germline V lookup: CDR1 LGHNA, CDR2 YSLEER. The CDR3 is 16 amino acids. After removal of 5 bases from V and 6 bases from J, the junction contained 12 bases not matched to a gene. CDR3: CASSNRPSGVGDTQYF. In nucleotides, the CDR3 is TGCGCCAGCAGCAATCGGCCTAGCGGGGTTGGGGATACGCAGTATTTT.

This chain connects TRBV12-5 to TRBJ2-1, with D possibly matching TRBD1 (6 bases). This CDR3 comprises 16 residues. The ends were cut back, 4 bases at V and 0 bases at J, with 13 bases in the middle. CDR1 and CDR2 (germline): LGHNT, FRNRAP. CDR3 region: CASGSGTPSSYNEQFF. The CDR3, as DNA: TGTGCTAGTGGTTCCGGGACACCGAGCTCCTACAATGAGCAGTTCTTC.

CDR3 DNA sequence: TGTGCCACCAGTGATTCTAATTCCGGGACAGGGCTTACCTACGAGCAGTACTTC. Protein: CATSDSNSGTGLTYEQYF. The rearrangement links TRBV24-1 to TRBJ2-7; 9 bases are a match to TRBD1. Losses at the gene ends were 2 bases for V and 2 bases for J; bases not matched to a gene: 12. There are 18 residues in the CDR3. CDR1 KGHDR and CDR2 SFDVKD come from the germline V gene.

The chain carries TRBV2 and TRBJ2-5, with a tentative D call TRBD2 (8 bases). CDR1 SNHLY and CDR2 FYNNEI come from the germline V gene. The CDR3 runs 16 residues. Trimming left V 4 bases short and J 5 bases short, with 20 bases between. CDR3 sequence: CASSGLTGRGLETQYF. DNA of the CDR3: TGTGCCAGCAGTGGCCTTACCGGGAGGGGGCTCGAGACCCAGTACTTC. The full variable domain, rest sourced from reference TRBV2 and TRBJ2-5, is EPEVTQTPSHQVTQMGQEVILRCVPISNHLYFYWYRQILGQKVEFLVSFYNNEISEKSEIFDDQFSVERPDGSNFTLKIRSTKLEDSAMYFCASSGLTGRGLETQYFGPGTRLLVL.

This clonotype was seen a handful of times. The V call is TRBV29-1, the J call TRBJ2-1; D is ambiguous. Germline CDR1 is SQVTM and CDR2 is ANQGSEA. This CDR3 contains 12 residues. V was clipped by 3 bases and J by 7 bases, with 10 bases between them. The CDR3 bases are TGCAGCGTTGAGGGCGGAAAAAATGAGCAGTTCTTC. This encodes CSVEGGKNEQFF.

This chain uses TRBV6-1 with TRBJ2-3; the match to TRBD1 covers 7 bases. The CDR3 spans 13 residues. The germline V gene has CDR1 MNHNS and CDR2 SASEGT. V dropped 7 bases and J dropped 6; count of bases not matched to a gene: 7. CDR3 loop: CASNQGELDTQYF. In DNA, the CDR3 is TGTGCCAGCAACCAGGGGGAGCTCGATACGCAGTATTTT.

The DNA of the CDR3 is TGCAGCGCCCCTCGGGGCCGGATGCAGGGGAGTTGGAGCACAGATACGCAGTATTTT. Its translation is CSAPRGRMQGSWSTDTQYF. The rearrangement joins TRBV29-1 to TRBJ2-3; the D gene is possibly TRBD1 (6 bases). V was trimmed by 7 bases and J by 0 bases, leaving 29 bases between them. Germline V gene data show CDR1 as SQVTM and CDR2 as ANQGSEA. CDR3 length equals 19 residues.

The J gene is TRBJ2-2, the V gene TRBV27; D not certain. Per the germline V gene, CDR1 is MNHEY and CDR2 is SMNVEV (reference sequence). V was cut by 6 bases and J by 5 bases, with 10 bases left in between. CDR3 length: 13 amino acids. The CDR3 protein is CASSTAYTGELFF. In DNA, the CDR3 is TGTGCCAGCAGCACGGCGTATACCGGGGAGCTGTTTTTT.

V usage is TRBV7-9 and J usage is TRBJ2-1; D tentatively fits TRBD1 or TRBD2 (5 bases each). CDR1 and CDR2 from the germline V gene are SEHNR and FQNEAQ (reference sequence). Trimming stripped 1 base from V and 10 bases from J, with 11 bases between. The CDR3 has 13 amino acids. CDR3 DNA sequence: TGTGCCAGCAGCTTAGATTCATGGGGGGAGCAGTTCTTC. Translating gives CASSLDSWGEQFF. Variable domain in full (rest from reference TRBV7-9 and TRBJ2-1): DTGVSQNPRHKITKRGQNVTFRCDPISEHNRLYWYRQTLGQGPEFLTYFQNEAQLEKSRLLSDRFSAERPKGSFSTLEIQRTEQGDSAMYLCASSLDSWGEQFFGPGTRLTVL.

V usage is TRBV6-6 and J usage is TRBJ2-4; maybe TRBD2 (6 bases). The DNA end lines up better with TRBJ2-7; the J call may be wrong. Germline-derived CDR1 and CDR2 are MNHNY and SVGAGI (reference sequence). CDR3 length equals 15 residues. The CDR3 is CASSSGGEKTYEQYF. The CDR3 DNA reads TGTGCCAGCAGTTCTGGAGGGGAGAAGACCTACGAGCAGTACTTC.

This clonotype appeared a few times. V is TRBV15 and J is TRBJ2-5, with 8 bases that match TRBD2. Trimming at V came to 1 base and at J to 2 bases, leaving 3 bases not matched to a gene. Germline CDR1 LNHNV, CDR2 YYDKDF (reference sequence). CDR3 length equals 15 residues. CDR3 sequence (DNA): TGTGCCACCAGCAGAGTACTAGCGGATCAAGAGACCCAGTACTTC. It translates to CATSRVLADQETQYF.

This chain joins TRBV7-6 and TRBJ2-5; TRBD2 aligns across 8 bases. There are 15 residues in the CDR3. V lost 5 bases and J lost 1; bases outside the gene matches: 6. CDR1 and CDR2 from the germline V gene are SGHVS and FNYEAQ. CDR3 in DNA: TGTGCCAGCAGCCCTCGACTAGCGAGCCAAGAGACCCAGTACTTC. Protein product: CASSPRLASQETQYF.

In its sample, this clonotype was seen a few times. J is TRBJ1-2 and V is TRBV5-1, with no clear D. Germline values: CDR1 SGHRS, CDR2 YFSETQ. The CDR3 extends over 14 amino acids. Trimming removed 2 bases at V and 3 bases at J, with 11 bases between. CDR3 residues: CASSFEPGYYGYTF. The DNA for the CDR3 is TGCGCCAGCAGCTTTGAACCCGGTTACTATGGCTACACCTTC.

J is TRBJ1-5 and V is TRBV7-9, with D possibly being TRBD1 (5 bases). Germline lookup yields CDR1 SEHNR and CDR2 FQNEAQ (reference sequence). CDR3 length: 14 amino acids. Between the trimmed V and J ends, which lost 0 bases and 5 bases, there was a span of 8 bases. The chain's CDR3 is CASSLAEGHQPQHF. Written as DNA, the CDR3 is TGTGCCAGCAGCTTAGCGGAGGGGCATCAGCCCCAGCATTTT.

The chain carries TRBV27 and TRBJ1-4; D not certain. The V and J ends lost 8 bases and 7 bases respectively, with 14 bases between them. CDR1 and CDR2 (germline): MNHEY, SMNVEV (reference sequence). The CDR3 loop spans 13 amino acids. The CDR3 region has the DNA TGTGCCAGCCTCGGTAGGGCGAGTGAAAAACTGTTTTTT. This gives the protein CASLGRASEKLFF.

This chain joins TRBV20-1 and TRBJ2-7; TRBD2 is a possible D gene (6 bases). From germline, CDR1 is DFQATT and CDR2 SNEGSKA (reference sequence). The CDR3 length is 11 residues. Trimming took 5 bases from V and 4 from J, leaving 9 bases between them. In nucleotides, the CDR3 is TGCAGTGCTGGGGGGACTTACGAGCAGTACTTC. This encodes CSAGGTYEQYF.

J is TRBJ2-4 and V is TRBV20-1, with D possibly being TRBD2 (5 bases). Germline CDR1 and CDR2: DFQATT and SNEGSKA (reference sequence). The CDR3 spans 16 residues. V was shortened by 6 bases and J by 0 bases, with 18 bases between the two germline ends. The CDR3 DNA sequence: TGCAGTGCCACGAAGGACGGGGAGTTAGCCAAAAACATTCAGTACTTC. Amino acids: CSATKDGELAKNIQYF.